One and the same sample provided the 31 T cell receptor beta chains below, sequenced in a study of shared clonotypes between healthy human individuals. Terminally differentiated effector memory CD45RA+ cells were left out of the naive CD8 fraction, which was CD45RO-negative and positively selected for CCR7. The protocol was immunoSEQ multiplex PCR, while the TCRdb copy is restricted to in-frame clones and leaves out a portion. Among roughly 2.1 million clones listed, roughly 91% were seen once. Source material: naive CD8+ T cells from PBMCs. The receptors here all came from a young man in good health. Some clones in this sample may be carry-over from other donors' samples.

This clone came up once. The CDR3 region has the DNA TGTGCCATCAGTGAGTCTTACAGCTACGAGCAGTACTTC. Its protein product is CAISESYSYEQYF. The chain links TRBV10-3 to TRBJ2-7; D is undetermined. The CDR3 spans 13 residues. Germline assignment: CDR1 ENHRY and CDR2 SYGVKD. Trimming removed 0 bases from V and 3 bases from J, with 6 bases in between.

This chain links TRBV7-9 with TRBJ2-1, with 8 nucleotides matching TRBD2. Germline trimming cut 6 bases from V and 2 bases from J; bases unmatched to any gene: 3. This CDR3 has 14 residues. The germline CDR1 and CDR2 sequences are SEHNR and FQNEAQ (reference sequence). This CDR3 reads CASRGAGAYNEQFF. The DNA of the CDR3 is TGTGCCAGCAGGGGAGCGGGAGCCTACAATGAGCAGTTCTTC. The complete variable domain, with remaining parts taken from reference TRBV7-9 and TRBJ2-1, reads DTGVSQNPRHKITKRGQNVTFRCDPISEHNRLYWYRQTLGQGPEFLTYFQNEAQLEKSRLLSDRFSAERPKGSFSTLEIQRTEQGDSAMYLCASRGAGAYNEQFFGPGTRLTVL.

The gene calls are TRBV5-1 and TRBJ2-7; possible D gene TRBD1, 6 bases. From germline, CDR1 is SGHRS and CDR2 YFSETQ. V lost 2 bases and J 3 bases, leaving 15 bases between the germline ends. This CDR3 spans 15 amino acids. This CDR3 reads CASSFFSPGDYEQYF. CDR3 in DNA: TGCGCCAGCAGCTTCTTTAGCCCAGGGGACTACGAGCAGTACTTC.

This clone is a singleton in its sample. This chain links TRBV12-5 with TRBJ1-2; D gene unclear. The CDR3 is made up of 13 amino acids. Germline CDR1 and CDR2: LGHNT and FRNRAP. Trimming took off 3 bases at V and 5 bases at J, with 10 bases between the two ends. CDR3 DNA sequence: TGTGCTAGTGGTTTAAACAGATTTTATGGCTACACCTTC. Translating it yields CASGLNRFYGYTF. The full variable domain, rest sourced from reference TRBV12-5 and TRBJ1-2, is DARVTQTPRHKVTEMGQEVTMRCQPILGHNTVFWYRQTMMQGLELLAYFRNRAPLDDSGMPKDRFSAEMPDATLATLKIQPSEPRDSAVYFCASGLNRFYGYTFGSGTRLTVV.

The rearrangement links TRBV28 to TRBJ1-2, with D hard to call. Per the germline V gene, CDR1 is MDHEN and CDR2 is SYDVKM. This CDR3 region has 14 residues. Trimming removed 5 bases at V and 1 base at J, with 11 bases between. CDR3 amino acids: CASSPTWDNYGYTF. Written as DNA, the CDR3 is TGTGCCAGCAGTCCTACATGGGATAACTATGGCTACACCTTC.

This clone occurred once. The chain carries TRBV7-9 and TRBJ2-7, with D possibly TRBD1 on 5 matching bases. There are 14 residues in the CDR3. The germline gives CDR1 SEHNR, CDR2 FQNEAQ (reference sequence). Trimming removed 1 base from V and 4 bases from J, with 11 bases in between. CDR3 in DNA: TGTGCCAGCAGCTTAGGTCCAGGGCCATACGAGCAGTACTTC. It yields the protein CASSLGPGPYEQYF.

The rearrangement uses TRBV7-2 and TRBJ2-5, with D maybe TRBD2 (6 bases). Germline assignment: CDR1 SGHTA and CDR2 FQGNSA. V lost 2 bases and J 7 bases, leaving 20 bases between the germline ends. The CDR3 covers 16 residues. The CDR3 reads CASSLKFSSFGGTQYF. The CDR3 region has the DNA TGTGCCAGCAGCTTAAAGTTTAGCTCCTTCGGGGGGACCCAGTACTTC.

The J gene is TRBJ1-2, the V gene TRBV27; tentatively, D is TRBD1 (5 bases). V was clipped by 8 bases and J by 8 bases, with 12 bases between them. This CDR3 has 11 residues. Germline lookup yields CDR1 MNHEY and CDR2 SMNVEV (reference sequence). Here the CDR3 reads CASSEGYGYTF. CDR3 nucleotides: TGTGCCAGCTCGGAGGGGTACGGCTACACCTTC.

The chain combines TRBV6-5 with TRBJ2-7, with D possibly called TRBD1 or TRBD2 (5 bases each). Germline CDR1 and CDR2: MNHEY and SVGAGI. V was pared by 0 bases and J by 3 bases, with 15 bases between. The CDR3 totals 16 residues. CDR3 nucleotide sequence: TGTGCCAGCAGTTACTCTGCCGGGACGGAACTCTACGAGCAGTACTTC. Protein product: CASSYSAGTELYEQYF.

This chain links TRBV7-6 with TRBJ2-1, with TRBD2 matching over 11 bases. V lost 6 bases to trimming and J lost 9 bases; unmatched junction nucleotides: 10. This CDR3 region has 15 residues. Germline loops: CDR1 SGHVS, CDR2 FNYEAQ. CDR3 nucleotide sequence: TGTGCCAGCAGACGAGTAGCGGGAGGGCTGGGTGAGCAGTTCTTC. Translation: CASRRVAGGLGEQFF.

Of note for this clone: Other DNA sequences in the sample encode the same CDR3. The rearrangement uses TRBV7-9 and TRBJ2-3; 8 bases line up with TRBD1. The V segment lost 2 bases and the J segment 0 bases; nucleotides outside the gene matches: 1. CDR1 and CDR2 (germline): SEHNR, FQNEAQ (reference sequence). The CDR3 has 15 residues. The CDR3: CASSLTGGSTDTQYF. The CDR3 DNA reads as TGTGCCAGCAGCTTAACAGGGGGTAGCACAGATACGCAGTATTTT.

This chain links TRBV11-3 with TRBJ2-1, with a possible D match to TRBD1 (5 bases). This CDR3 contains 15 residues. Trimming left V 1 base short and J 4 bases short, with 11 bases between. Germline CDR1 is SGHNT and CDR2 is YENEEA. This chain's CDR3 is CASSLVGVGYNEQFF. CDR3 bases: TGTGCCAGCAGCTTAGTAGGGGTGGGGTACAATGAGCAGTTCTTC.

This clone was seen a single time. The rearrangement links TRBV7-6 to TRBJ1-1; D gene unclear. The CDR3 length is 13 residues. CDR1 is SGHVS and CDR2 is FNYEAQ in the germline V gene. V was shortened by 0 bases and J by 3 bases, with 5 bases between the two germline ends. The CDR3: CASSLASHTEAFF. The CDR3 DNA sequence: TGTGCCAGCAGCTTAGCTAGCCACACTGAAGCTTTCTTT.

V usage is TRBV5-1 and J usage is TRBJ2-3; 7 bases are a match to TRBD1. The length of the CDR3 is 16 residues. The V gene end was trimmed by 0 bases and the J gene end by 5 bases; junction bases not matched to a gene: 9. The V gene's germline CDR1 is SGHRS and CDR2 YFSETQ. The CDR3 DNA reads TGCGCCAGCAGCTTGGTCCCCGGACAGGCAGGAGATACGCAGTATTTT. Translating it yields CASSLVPGQAGDTQYF.

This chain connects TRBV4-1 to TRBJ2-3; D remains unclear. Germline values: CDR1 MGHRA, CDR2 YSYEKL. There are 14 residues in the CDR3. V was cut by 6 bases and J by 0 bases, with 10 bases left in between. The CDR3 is CASRSGYSTDTQYF. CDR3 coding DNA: TGCGCCAGCAGATCCGGGTATAGCACAGATACGCAGTATTTT.

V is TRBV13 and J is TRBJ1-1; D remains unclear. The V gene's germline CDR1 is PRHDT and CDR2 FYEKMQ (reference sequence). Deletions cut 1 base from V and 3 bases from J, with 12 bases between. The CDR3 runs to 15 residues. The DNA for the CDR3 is TGTGCCAGCAGCTTAGTGGTGGACCCCGACACTGAAGCTTTCTTT. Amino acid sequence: CASSLVVDPDTEAFF.

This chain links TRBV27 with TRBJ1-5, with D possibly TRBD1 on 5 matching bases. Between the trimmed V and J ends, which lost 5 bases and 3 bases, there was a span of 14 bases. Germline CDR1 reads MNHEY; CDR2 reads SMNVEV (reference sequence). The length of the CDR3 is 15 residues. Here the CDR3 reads CASSPVGASNQPQHF. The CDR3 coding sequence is TGTGCCAGCAGTCCCGTCGGGGCTTCCAATCAGCCCCAGCATTTT.

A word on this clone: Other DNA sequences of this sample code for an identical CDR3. CDR3 sequence (DNA): TGTGCCAGCGGACAGGGAACCTACGAGCAGTACTTC. It codes for CASGQGTYEQYF. The V call is TRBV27, the J call TRBJ2-7; 8 positions agree with TRBD1. CDR1 is MNHEY, CDR2 SMNVEV, per germline (reference sequence). V shed 8 bases and J 2 bases; nucleotides not matched to a gene: 2. The CDR3 spans 12 residues.

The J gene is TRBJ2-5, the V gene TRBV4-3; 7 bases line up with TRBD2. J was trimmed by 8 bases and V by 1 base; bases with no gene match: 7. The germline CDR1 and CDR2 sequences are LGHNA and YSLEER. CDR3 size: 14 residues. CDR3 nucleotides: TGCGCCAGCAGCCAAGGGCTAGCGGAGCGAACCCAGTACTTC. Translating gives CASSQGLAERTQYF.

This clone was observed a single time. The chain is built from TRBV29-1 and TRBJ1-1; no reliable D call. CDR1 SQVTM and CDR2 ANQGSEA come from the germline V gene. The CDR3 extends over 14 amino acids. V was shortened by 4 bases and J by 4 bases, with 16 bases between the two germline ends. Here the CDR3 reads CSVGRARLSTEAFF. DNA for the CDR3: TGCAGCGTTGGAAGGGCCCGATTGAGCACTGAAGCTTTCTTT.

CDR3 residues: CASSSRDSLYGYTF. CDR3 bases: TGTGCCAGCAGCTCTAGGGACAGCCTCTATGGCTACACCTTC. The rearrangement links TRBV11-2 to TRBJ1-2; 7 bases fit TRBD1. This CDR3 is built from 14 residues. Germline V gene sequence: CDR1 SGHAT, CDR2 FQNNGV. The trim removed 4 bases at V and 4 bases at J, leaving 6 bases unmatched.

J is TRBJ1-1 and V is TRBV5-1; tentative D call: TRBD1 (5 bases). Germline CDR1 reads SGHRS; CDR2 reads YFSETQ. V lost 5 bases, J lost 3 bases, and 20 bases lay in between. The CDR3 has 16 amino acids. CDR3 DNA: TGCGCCAGCAGAACGGGGCAGAACTTTCGGGACACTGAAGCTTTCTTT. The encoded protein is CASRTGQNFRDTEAFF.

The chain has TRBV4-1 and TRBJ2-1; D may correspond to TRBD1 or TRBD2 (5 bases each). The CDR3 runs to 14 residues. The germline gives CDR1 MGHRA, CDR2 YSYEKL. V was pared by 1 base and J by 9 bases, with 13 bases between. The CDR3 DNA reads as TGCGCCAGCAGCCAAGTACCGGGGACCAGTGAGCAGTTCTTC. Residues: CASSQVPGTSEQFF.

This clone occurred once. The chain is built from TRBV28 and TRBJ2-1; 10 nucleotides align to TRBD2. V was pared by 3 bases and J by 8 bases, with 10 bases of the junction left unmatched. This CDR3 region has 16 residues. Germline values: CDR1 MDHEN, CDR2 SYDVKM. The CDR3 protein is CASSFSLAGVFDEQFF. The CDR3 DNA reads TGTGCCAGCAGTTTCTCCCTAGCGGGAGTCTTCGATGAGCAGTTCTTC. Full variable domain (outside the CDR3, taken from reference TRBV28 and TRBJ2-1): DVKVTQSSRYLVKRTGEKVFLECVQDMDHENMFWYRQDPGLGLRLIYFSYDVKMKEKGDIPEGYSVSREKKERFSLILESASTNQTSMYLCASSFSLAGVFDEQFFGPGTRLTVL.

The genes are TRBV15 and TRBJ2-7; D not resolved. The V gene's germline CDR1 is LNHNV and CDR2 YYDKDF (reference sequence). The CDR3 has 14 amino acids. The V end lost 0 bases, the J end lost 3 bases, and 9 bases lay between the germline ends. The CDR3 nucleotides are TGTGCCACCAGCAGAGAAGGAAACAGCTACGAGCAGTACTTC. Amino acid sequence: CATSREGNSYEQYF.

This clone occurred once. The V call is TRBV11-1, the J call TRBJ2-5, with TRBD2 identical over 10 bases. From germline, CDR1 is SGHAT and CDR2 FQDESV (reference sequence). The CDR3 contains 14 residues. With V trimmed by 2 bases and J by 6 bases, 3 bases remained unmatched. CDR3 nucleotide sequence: TGTGCCAGCAGCTTACTAGCGGGAGTACAGACCCAGTACTTC. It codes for CASSLLAGVQTQYF. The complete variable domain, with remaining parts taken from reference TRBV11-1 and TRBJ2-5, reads EAEVAQSPRYKITEKSQAVAFWCDPISGHATLYWYRQILGQGPELLVQFQDESVVDDSQLPKDRFSAERLKGVDSTLKIQPAELGDSAMYLCASSLLAGVQTQYFGPGTRLLVL.

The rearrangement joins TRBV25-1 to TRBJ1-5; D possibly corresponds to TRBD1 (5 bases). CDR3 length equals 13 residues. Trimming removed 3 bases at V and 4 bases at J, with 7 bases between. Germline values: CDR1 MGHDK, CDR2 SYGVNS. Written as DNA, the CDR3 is TGTGCCAGCAGTGATGGGGGGAATCAGCCCCAGCATTTT. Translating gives CASSDGGNQPQHF.

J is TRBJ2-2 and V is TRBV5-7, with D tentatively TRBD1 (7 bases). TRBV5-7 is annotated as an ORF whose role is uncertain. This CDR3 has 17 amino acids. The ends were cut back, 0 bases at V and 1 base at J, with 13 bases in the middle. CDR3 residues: CASSLEGGQMNTGELFF. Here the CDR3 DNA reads TGTGCCAGCAGCTTGGAGGGGGGACAGATGAACACCGGGGAGCTGTTTTTT.

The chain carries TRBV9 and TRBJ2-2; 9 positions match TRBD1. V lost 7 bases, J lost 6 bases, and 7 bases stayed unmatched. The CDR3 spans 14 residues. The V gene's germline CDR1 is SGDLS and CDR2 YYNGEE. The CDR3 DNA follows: TGTGCCAGCGGGGGACAGGGTGTGGCCGGGGAGCTGTTTTTT. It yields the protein CASGGQGVAGELFF.

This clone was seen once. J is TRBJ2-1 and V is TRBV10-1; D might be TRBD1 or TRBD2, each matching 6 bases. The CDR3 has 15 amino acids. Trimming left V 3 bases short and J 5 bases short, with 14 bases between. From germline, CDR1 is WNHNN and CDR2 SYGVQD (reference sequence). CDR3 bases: TGCGCCAGCAGTGATCGCCGGGGGCTTAACAATGAGCAGTTCTTC. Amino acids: CASSDRRGLNNEQFF.

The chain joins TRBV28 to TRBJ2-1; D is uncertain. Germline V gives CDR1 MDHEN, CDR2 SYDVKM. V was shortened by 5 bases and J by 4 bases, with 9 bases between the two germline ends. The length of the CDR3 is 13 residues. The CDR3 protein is CASSADQYNEQFF. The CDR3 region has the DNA TGTGCCAGCAGTGCGGACCAGTACAATGAGCAGTTCTTC.